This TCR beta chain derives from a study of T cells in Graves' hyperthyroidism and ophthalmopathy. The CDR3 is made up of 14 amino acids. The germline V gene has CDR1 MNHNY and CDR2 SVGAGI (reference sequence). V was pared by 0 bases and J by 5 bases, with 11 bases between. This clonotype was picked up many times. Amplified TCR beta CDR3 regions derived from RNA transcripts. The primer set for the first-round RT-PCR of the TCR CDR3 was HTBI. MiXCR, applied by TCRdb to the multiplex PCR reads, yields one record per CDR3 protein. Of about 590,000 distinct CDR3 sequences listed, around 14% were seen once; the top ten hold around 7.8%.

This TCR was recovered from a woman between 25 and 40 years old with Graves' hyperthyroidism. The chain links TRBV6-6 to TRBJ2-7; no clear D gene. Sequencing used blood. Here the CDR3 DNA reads TGTGCCAGCAGTTACTCGAGTGGCGAGGACGAGCAGTACTTC. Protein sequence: CASSYSSGEDEQYF.